Below, one T cell receptor beta chain is given with its context. The antigen this receptor binds is unknown. Base qualities are missing; no much larger clone stands one base away. The entry originates in a study of shared clonotypes between healthy human individuals (dated by TCRdb to 2020 to 2021). With respect to the entire study: A few men and two women, aged 18 to 49 years, made up the cohort. For each donor, three plates each were used for CD4 naive and CD4 memory, two plates were used for CD8 naive, and one plate was used for CD8 memory. To estimate repertoire size and how much clonotypes are shared between individuals, the study performed deep sequencing of blood TCR repertoires from five healthy adults. To increase sequencing depth and limit assay-specific biases, different laboratories used diverse techniques to prepare libraries and sequence TCR repertoires. Each donor's leukapheresis produced roughly between roughly 0.85 and 9.5 billion PBMCs.

Broader findings and caveats from the paper: Rarefaction of sorted-subset datasets indicated incomplete sequencing despite the large sequencing depth. Sharing across several donors was observed for about 5% of naive CD4, over 3% of naive CD8, about 2.3% of memory CD4, and roughly 0.4% of memory CD8 clonotypes. The genetic and exposure-history diversity represented was limited by the small number of donors. Sampling was limited to blood, and TCR repertoires in tissue likely differ from TCR repertoires in blood. Larger estimated clonotype richness was generally found for naive subsets than for memory subsets. Pairwise subsampling led to the expectation that sequencing depth would affect the degree of clonotype sharing among donors. Compared with non-shared clonotypes, clonotypes shared by all four sorted-subset donors had higher generation probabilities.

Healthy HIV-negative adults with no recently reported acute infections or vaccinations were included as donors. All donors were Caucasian adults living in Nashville, Tennessee, USA. CD8 memory samples were composed of magnetically selected CD45RO+ cells combined with CCR7-negative CD45RA+ effector memory (TemRA) cells. Blood was obtained by leukapheresis, after which PBMCs were separated by Ficoll-Histopaque density gradient centrifugation and cryopreserved in liquid nitrogen vapor phase. Purity and quantity of every magnetically sorted T cell population were checked by analytical flow cytometry. Each sorted fraction had its genomic DNA isolated and then quantified by UV absorbance on a Nanodrop 2000c. Using the deep immunoSEQ assay, multiplex PCR amplified TCR CDR3 regions from genomic DNA. For each cell subset, the extracted genomic DNA was distributed evenly across all wells of several immunoSEQ 96-well plates, and each plate served as one replicate. For sorted subsets, around 0.2 ug of genomic DNA, equivalent to roughly 33,000 T cell genomes, went into each replicate PCR. Purified libraries were quantified with a Qubit 3.0 fluorometer, sized on a Bioanalyzer 2100, and re-quantified with the KAPA Library Quantification kit. Every immunoSEQ 96-well plate was sequenced on a separate single-read 150-cycle Illumina NextSeq 550 flow cell. The original pipeline was this. Because the immunoSEQ output included only junctional sequences and no quality scores, the filtering could not be the same as the filtering used for full-length reads. To assign V/J genes and CDR3, sequences were annotated using PyIR, a Python wrapper for IgBLAST v1.9, with IMGT germline references. Reads with weak V/J assignments (E-value above 1e-6), missing CDR3, stop codons, out-of-frame junctions, or ambiguous translated residues were removed. V3J clonotypes were defined by identical inferred V gene, J gene, and CDR3 amino acid sequence. Percentage overlap between repertoires was computed as shared unique clonotypes divided by the size of the smaller repertoire. Three approaches were used to assess repertoire richness: RTK rarefaction, the Chao1 estimator, and Recon v2.1 estimates of unobserved clonotypes. For all TCRbeta clonotypes obtained by the gDNA method from four donors, generation probabilities were computed with OLGA. The table was pulled from immuneACCESS by TCRdb, which kept in-frame rearrangements only. Such tables lose some clones; where checked, under half of the loss comes from unresolved V genes, and the rest has no known cause. That table is the source of V, J and clone size, and D and trimming were worked out from the DNA. The sample yields about 380,000 clones; 96% were counted once. The ten largest clones represent about 0.32% of the sample.

CDR1 SEHNR and CDR2 FQNEAQ were looked up in the germline V gene (reference sequence). The CDR3 contains 15 residues, cysteine and phenylalanine counted. Solely the CDR3 DNA is kept, with 45 bases framed from the first base. V sheds 2 bases and J sheds 1 base, leaving 12 bases between their ends. The chain links TRBV7-9 with TRBJ2-7, with TRBD1 tentatively as D gene (5 bases match). This clonotype originated in a man aged 25-45 years in good health. The specimen was memory CD8+ T cells sorted from blood. Sample cell subset or site, as interpreted from the label and publication: CD45RO+ cells pooled with CCR7-negative TemRA cells. CDR3 region: CASSLMGPRSYEQYF. The DNA sequence is as follows: TGTGCCAGCAGCTTAATGGGGCCTCGTTCCTACGAGCAGTACTTC.